Presented here are 32 T cell receptor beta chains from one specimen sequenced in a study of blood T cell repertoires in COVID-19. Repertoires were generated with immunoSEQ multiplex PCR, while TCRdb's copy carries only in-frame clones and drops some. The data show 430,000 or so clones, over 75% seen once. What was sequenced was PBMCs or T cells enriched from blood (not recorded which). All receptors come from a woman aged 18-35 years who had been exposed to COVID-19.

The gene calls are TRBV13 and TRBJ1-2; D gene unclear. CDR3 length equals 14 residues. Between the trimmed V and J ends, which lost 1 base and 4 bases, there was a span of 10 bases. CDR1 and CDR2 from the germline V gene are PRHDT and FYEKMQ (reference sequence). The CDR3 spells CASSLDGEGYGYTF. DNA for the CDR3: TGTGCCAGCAGCTTAGACGGAGAGGGCTATGGCTACACCTTC.

This clone was counted a single time. The J gene is TRBJ1-3, the V gene TRBV7-2; 8 nucleotides agree with TRBD1. J gave up 4 bases and V 7 bases, and 6 bases lay outside the gene matches. Germline CDR1 reads SGHTA; CDR2 reads FQGNSA. The CDR3 is 14 amino acids. CDR3 bases: TGTGCCAGCACCTCTACAGGGGGAGGAAACACCATATATTTT. It is translated as CASTSTGGGNTIYF. The whole variable domain, filled in from reference TRBV7-2 and TRBJ1-3, reads GAGVSQSPSNKVTEKGKDVELRCDPISGHTALYWYRQSLGQGLEFLIYFQGNSAPDKSGLPSDRFSAERTGGSVSTLTIQRTQQEDSAVYLCASTSTGGGNTIYFGEGSWLTVV.

The chain is built from TRBV29-1 and TRBJ2-7; D is possibly TRBD2 (6 bases). This CDR3 contains 15 residues. The V end was cut by 1 base, the J end by 2 bases, with 15 bases between. Looked up from germline, CDR1 is SQVTM and CDR2 is ANQGSEA. In nucleotides, the CDR3 is TGCAGCGTTGAAGTAAGGGGTTCGGGGGCCTACGAGCAGTACTTC. It encodes CSVEVRGSGAYEQYF.

The rearrangement links TRBV6-2 or TRBV6-3 to TRBJ2-2, with D perhaps matching TRBD2 (6 bases). This CDR3 region has 13 residues. Germline V gene data show CDR1 as MNHEY and CDR2 as SVGEGT. V lost 5 bases and J 5 bases, leaving 9 bases between the germline ends. The CDR3: CASSTGGTGELFF. CDR3 in DNA: TGTGCCAGCAGTACCGGAGGGACCGGGGAGCTGTTTTTT.

This sequence joins TRBV9 and TRBJ1-1, with D possibly matching TRBD1 (6 bases). This CDR3 spans 12 amino acids. V gave up 2 bases and J gave up 8 bases, with 10 bases separating them. Germline assignment: CDR1 SGDLS and CDR2 YYNGEE. CDR3 sequence: CASSVGGREAFF. As DNA, the CDR3 is TGTGCCAGCAGCGTCGGGGGGCGGGAAGCTTTCTTT.

The CDR3 sequence: CASSQGEQGYTLHF. CDR3 in DNA: TGTGCCAGCAGCCAAGGGGAACAGGGCTATACCCTCCACTTT. V usage is TRBV4-2 and J usage is TRBJ1-6; weak D call: TRBD1 (6 bases). V lost 1 base and J 14 bases, leaving 15 bases between the germline ends. The germline V gene encodes CDR1 LGHNA and CDR2 YNFKEQ. The CDR3 has 14 amino acids.

The chain has TRBV19 and TRBJ1-5; the match to TRBD1 covers 7 bases. CDR3 size: 14 residues. Unmatched junction bases numbered 10, after V lost 7 bases and J lost 7 bases. Looked up from germline, CDR1 is LNHDA and CDR2 is SQIVND (reference sequence). This CDR3 is CASTLTGVGQPQHF. The CDR3 coding sequence is TGTGCCAGTACCCTTACAGGGGTAGGGCAGCCCCAGCATTTT.

The rearrangement uses TRBV2 and TRBJ2-2, with D tentatively TRBD1 (6 bases). Germline V gene sequence: CDR1 SNHLY, CDR2 FYNNEI. This CDR3 region has 14 residues. The V end was cut by 4 bases, the J end by 1 base, with 7 bases between. CDR3 DNA sequence: TGTGCCAGCAGTGGACAGGTGAACACCGGGGAGCTGTTTTTT. It translates to CASSGQVNTGELFF.

The V gene is TRBV29-1, the J gene TRBJ1-2; D is perhaps TRBD1 (6 bases). Germline values: CDR1 SQVTM, CDR2 ANQGSEA. This CDR3 is built from 13 residues. Between the trimmed V and J ends, which lost 5 bases and 0 bases, there was a span of 10 bases. The CDR3 here is CSVYRAPNYGYTF. CDR3 coding DNA: TGCAGCGTTTACAGGGCCCCTAACTATGGCTACACCTTC.

The chain uses TRBV5-1 and TRBJ1-2, with D hard to call. The germline CDR1 and CDR2 sequences are SGHRS and YFSETQ. The CDR3 is made up of 13 amino acids. The V end was cut by 3 bases, the J end by 8 bases, with 14 bases between. This CDR3 reads CASSSEGQLGYTF. Written as DNA, the CDR3 is TGCGCCAGCAGCTCGGAGGGTCAGTTAGGCTACACCTTC.

The J gene is TRBJ1-1, the V gene TRBV6-4, with D possibly matching TRBD1 (6 bases). V lost 6 bases and J lost 1, with 9 bases in between. Germline-derived CDR1 and CDR2 are MRHNA and SNTAGT. This CDR3 is built from 13 residues. For the CDR3, the DNA is TGTGCCAGCAGCCAACAGGGGAACACTGAAGCTTTCTTT. It yields the protein CASSQQGNTEAFF.

The rearrangement uses TRBV3-1 (or the pseudogene TRBV3-2) and TRBJ1-6; no clear D gene. The CDR3 loop spans 13 amino acids. From germline, CDR1 is LGHDT and CDR2 YNNKEL (reference sequence). The V gene lost 6 bases and the J gene lost 6 bases, with 9 bases spanning the gap. For the CDR3, the DNA is TGTGCCAGCAGATACAACAGTAATTCACCCCTCCACTTT. Translating it yields CASRYNSNSPLHF.

This clone was seen just once. The chain uses TRBV7-2 and TRBJ2-2; perhaps TRBD2 as D (6 bases). Germline V lookup: CDR1 SGHTA, CDR2 FQGNSA. The CDR3 has 15 residues. V was clipped by 3 bases and J by 2 bases, with 10 bases between them. The CDR3 nucleotides are TGTGCCAGCAGCTTCCGGGACTTAAACACCGGGGAGCTGTTTTTT. This translates into CASSFRDLNTGELFF.

V is TRBV7-9 and J is TRBJ2-4; TRBD1 matches 9 bases. The CDR3 contains 16 residues. Germline V CDR1 and CDR2: SEHNR, FQNEAQ (reference sequence). Trimming at V came to 7 bases and at J to 1 base, leaving 8 bases not matched to a gene. The CDR3 protein is CASIDYRGHAKNIQYF. CDR3 DNA sequence: TGTGCCAGCATCGATTACAGGGGGCACGCCAAAAACATTCAGTACTTC.

The V and J genes are TRBV27 and TRBJ1-1; 10 bases match TRBD1. J gave up 5 bases and V 7 bases, and 10 bases lay outside the gene matches. The CDR3 is 15 amino acids. Germline V gene sequence: CDR1 MNHEY, CDR2 SMNVEV (reference sequence). The CDR3 DNA is TGTGCCAGCACCCCGTTAGGACAGGGGGGGACTGAAGCTTTCTTT. This sequence encodes CASTPLGQGGTEAFF.

This chain's CDR3 is CASSAEIYTEAFF. For the CDR3, the DNA is TGTGCCAGCTCAGCGGAAATATACACTGAAGCTTTCTTT. The genes are TRBV18 and TRBJ1-1; the D is unclear. The V gene's germline CDR1 is KGHSH and CDR2 LQKENI. There are 13 residues in the CDR3. Trimming cost V 5 bases and J 3 bases, with 10 bases left between them.

The chain joins TRBV2 to TRBJ2-1; no firm D call. From germline, CDR1 is SNHLY and CDR2 FYNNEI. The CDR3 extends over 14 amino acids. V shed 8 bases and J shed 8 bases, with 19 bases lying between them. The CDR3 region is CASWSPSPWDEQFF. Written as DNA, the CDR3 is TGTGCCAGCTGGAGCCCCAGCCCTTGGGATGAGCAGTTCTTC.

J is TRBJ1-2 and V is TRBV30, with D possibly TRBD1 on 6 matching bases. V gave up 4 bases and J gave up 6 bases, with 18 bases separating them. The CDR3 consists of 14 residues. CDR1 is GTSNPN, CDR2 SVGIG, per germline (reference sequence). DNA for the CDR3: TGTGCCTGGACCCTCCCAGACAGGCGGGATGGCTACACCTTC. Residues: CAWTLPDRRDGYTF.

The rearrangement uses TRBV15 and TRBJ1-4, with TRBD1 matching over 9 bases. Trimming at V came to 3 bases and at J to 8 bases, leaving 13 bases not matched to a gene. This CDR3 comprises 17 residues. Germline lookup yields CDR1 LNHNV and CDR2 YYDKDF (reference sequence). The CDR3 region has the DNA TGTGCCACCAGCAGGGACCTAAAGACAGGGGGATTGGAAAAACTGTTTTTT. Encoded protein: CATSRDLKTGGLEKLFF.

The chain employs TRBV10-2 and TRBJ2-3; a weak D match, TRBD2 (6 bases). CDR3 length: 15 amino acids. Deletions cut 3 bases from V and 2 bases from J, with 12 bases between. Germline-derived CDR1 and CDR2 are WSHSY and SAAADI. CDR3: CASSESAGSTDTQYF. CDR3 nucleotides: TGCGCCAGCAGTGAATCGGCGGGGTCCACAGATACGCAGTATTTT.

The CDR3 DNA is TGTGCCAGTACAAGGGGTCGTGCGGATGAGCAGTTCTTC. The encoded protein is CASTRGRADEQFF. The rearrangement uses TRBV19 and TRBJ2-1; D perhaps matches TRBD1 (5 bases). The germline V gene encodes CDR1 LNHDA and CDR2 SQIVND (reference sequence). The V and J ends lost 7 bases and 8 bases respectively, with 15 bases between them. The CDR3 runs 13 residues.

Of note for this clone: Within the sample, other DNA sequences also encode this same CDR3. The genes are TRBV7-2 and TRBJ1-4; 8 bases align to TRBD1. The V segment lost 5 bases and the J segment 5 bases; nucleotides outside the gene matches: 4. CDR3 length: 14 residues. The germline CDR1 and CDR2 sequences are SGHTA and FQGNSA. In nucleotides, the CDR3 is TGTGCCAGCAGCCCTAGGACAGGGAATGAAAAACTGTTTTTT. As protein: CASSPRTGNEKLFF.

The chain joins TRBV15 to TRBJ1-6; 8 bases fit TRBD1. This CDR3 comprises 16 residues. In germline, CDR1 is LNHNV, CDR2 YYDKDF (reference sequence). Unmatched junction bases numbered 5, after V lost 4 bases and J lost 3 bases. The DNA for the CDR3 is TGTGCCACCAGCACGGGACAGGTTCTCTATAATTCACCCCTCCACTTT. Translating gives CATSTGQVLYNSPLHF.

V is TRBV28 and J is TRBJ1-6, with D uncertain. V was pared by 5 bases and J by 13 bases, with 12 bases between. The CDR3 is 12 residues long. CDR1 is MDHEN, CDR2 SYDVKM, per germline. Written as DNA, the CDR3 is TGTGCCAGCAGTCCCCCCCACTTGCCCCTCCACTTT. This codes for CASSPPHLPLHF. The full variable domain, rest sourced from reference TRBV28 and TRBJ1-6, is DVKVTQSSRYLVKRTGEKVFLECVQDMDHENMFWYRQDPGLGLRLIYFSYDVKMKEKGDIPEGYSVSREKKERFSLILESASTNQTSMYLCASSPPHLPLHFGNGTRLTVT.

The V call is TRBV25-1, the J call TRBJ2-7; 7 bases align to TRBD2. The CDR3 has 14 residues. Trimming took 4 bases from V and 2 from J; bases not matched to a gene: 5. Germline CDR1 MGHDK, CDR2 SYGVNS. CDR3 amino acids: CASSVGEGTYEQYF. The CDR3 region has the DNA TGTGCCAGCAGTGTCGGGGAGGGGACCTACGAGCAGTACTTC.

This clone turned up a few times. This specimen includes other DNA sequences encoding the same CDR3. This sequence joins TRBV19 and TRBJ2-7; 7 bases are shared with TRBD2. Germline lookup yields CDR1 LNHDA and CDR2 SQIVND (reference sequence). The CDR3 extends over 13 amino acids. Trimming at V came to 6 bases and at J to 1 base, leaving 3 bases not matched to a gene. In nucleotides, the CDR3 is TGTGCCAGTAGATTAGCGGGTTCCTACGAGCAGTACTTC. Residues: CASRLAGSYEQYF. Variable domain in full (rest from reference TRBV19 and TRBJ2-7): DGGITQSPKYLFRKEGQNVTLSCEQNLNHDAMYWYRQDPGQGLRLIYYSQIVNDFQKGDIAEGYSVSREKKESFPLTVTSAQKNPTAFYLCASRLAGSYEQYFGPGTRLTVT.

This clone was recorded a few times. The genes are TRBV18 and TRBJ1-1; 7 bases are a match to TRBD1. The germline V gene has CDR1 KGHSH and CDR2 LQKENI. This CDR3 spans 14 amino acids. The J segment lost 4 bases and the V segment lost 3 bases, leaving 5 bases of the junction unmatched. The CDR3 DNA sequence: TGTGCCAGCTCACCTTCGACAGGGAGCACTGAAGCTTTCTTT. Amino acid sequence: CASSPSTGSTEAFF.

The chain uses TRBV6-2 or TRBV6-3 and TRBJ2-2, with 7 bases matching TRBD1. The germline CDR1 and CDR2 sequences are MNHEY and SVGEGT. The CDR3 extends over 17 amino acids. V trimming: 4 bases; J trimming: 5 bases; junction bases outside the gene matches: 13. CDR3 protein: CASSSIKPDRQTGELFF. The CDR3 coding sequence is TGTGCCAGCAGTTCCATTAAACCGGACAGGCAGACCGGGGAGCTGTTTTTT.

The V gene is TRBV9, the J gene TRBJ2-3; 9 nucleotides agree with TRBD2. Germline CDR1 is SGDLS and CDR2 is YYNGEE. The V segment lost 2 bases and the J segment 1 base; nucleotides outside the gene matches: 2. The CDR3 contains 15 residues. This CDR3 reads CASSVWTSGTDTQYF. CDR3 coding DNA: TGTGCCAGCAGCGTGTGGACTAGCGGCACAGATACGCAGTATTTT.

The chain employs TRBV9 and TRBJ1-2; D is uncertain. The V end was cut by 0 bases, the J end by 7 bases, with 10 bases between. The CDR3 runs to 13 residues. CDR1 and CDR2 from the germline V gene are SGDLS and YYNGEE. CDR3 sequence: CASSVVERAGYTF. The DNA for the CDR3 is TGTGCCAGCAGCGTAGTCGAGAGGGCTGGCTACACCTTC.

The genes are TRBV18 and TRBJ2-7, with TRBD1 as a possible D gene (6 bases). The germline CDR1 and CDR2 sequences are KGHSH and LQKENI. V lost 6 bases and J 6 bases, leaving 15 bases between the germline ends. This CDR3 spans 13 amino acids. CDR3 nucleotides: TGTGCCAGCTCCGTTAACAGGGATCTCGAGCAGTACTTC. Its protein is CASSVNRDLEQYF. Filled out from reference TRBV18 and TRBJ2-7, the complete variable domain reads NAGVMQNPRHLVRRRGQEARLRCSPMKGHSHVYWYRQLPEEGLKFMVYLQKENIIDESGMPKERFSAEFPKEGPSILRIQQVVRGDSAAYFCASSVNRDLEQYFGPGTRLTVT.

This clone showed up just once. The chain combines TRBV29-1 with TRBJ1-4, with a possible D match to TRBD1 (5 bases). CDR1 is SQVTM and CDR2 is ANQGSEA in the germline V gene. CDR3 length: 13 residues. V gave up 5 bases and J gave up 0 bases, with 7 bases separating them. The CDR3 reads CSVRGTTNEKLFF. The CDR3 DNA reads TGCAGCGTTAGGGGCACAACTAATGAAAAACTGTTTTTT. The variable domain in full, completed from reference TRBV29-1 and TRBJ1-4, reads SAVISQKPSRDICQRGTSLTIQCQVDSQVTMMFWYRQQPGQSLTLIATANQGSEATYESGFVIDKFPISRPNLTFSTLTVSNMSPEDSSIYLCSVRGTTNEKLFFGSGTQLSVL.